The rows below give T cell receptor beta chains drawn from one sample of a study of cytomegalovirus exposure and HLA in healthy donors. Some clones are missing from TCRdb's copy, which holds only in-frame ones; the method was immunoSEQ multiplex PCR. The table lists roughly 150,000 clones, 68% of them singletons, with roughly 10% in the top ten. Sequenced sample: PBMCs. The receptors shown here come from a man younger than 45 in good health and CMV-seropositive. Each CDR3 is given with its conserved first and last residue. The D gene is left open where the match is weak. Part of the rows lack a size; the others show once, few, many or a class for expanded clones.

D gene | J gene | V gene | clone size | CDR3 protein | CDR3 DNA
- | TRBJ2-3 | TRBV5-1 | - | CASSLERGTADTQYF | TGCGCCAGCAGCTTGGAAAGGGGTACGGCAGATACGCAGTATTTT
TRBD2 | TRBJ2-1 | TRBV7-8 | - | CASVLRLAAYNEQFF | TGTGCCAGCGTCCTCCGACTAGCGGCTTACAATGAGCAGTTCTTC
TRBD2 | TRBJ2-5 | TRBV7-8 | - | CASSLAQSGIAPTQYF | TGTGCCAGCAGCTTAGCGCAAAGCGGGATCGCCCCGACCCAGTACTTC
TRBD1 | TRBJ1-6 | TRBV18 | - | CASQRQGDSPLHF | TGTGCCAGCCAACGACAGGGCGATTCACCCCTCCACTTT
TRBD1 | TRBJ2-3 | TRBV7-9 | - | CASSLTGTGKDTQYF | TGTGCCAGCAGCTTGACCGGGACAGGAAAAGATACGCAGTATTTT
- | TRBJ2-1 | TRBV6-6 | - | CASSPGVVEQFF | TGTGCCAGCAGCCCAGGGGTAGTTGAGCAGTTCTTC
- | TRBJ1-1 | TRBV30 | - | CARTRDLMNTEAFF | TGTGCCCGGACCAGGGATTTGATGAACACTGAAGCTTTCTTT
- | TRBJ2-7 | TRBV28 | few | CASKATGTNSYEQYF | TGTGCCAGCAAAGCCACCGGGACAAACTCCTACGAGCAGTACTTC
- | TRBJ2-1 | TRBV9 | - | CASSVSGGNNEQFF | TGTGCCAGCAGCGTTTCAGGGGGGAACAATGAGCAGTTCTTC
TRBD2 | TRBJ2-1 | TRBV4-1 | few | CASSPSGASYNEQFF | TGCGCCAGCAGCCCCAGCGGGGCCTCCTACAATGAGCAGTTCTTC
TRBD1 | TRBJ1-2 | TRBV4-2 | once | CASSQRQGEDYGYTF | TGTGCCAGCAGCCAAAGACAGGGGGAGGACTATGGCTACACCTTC
TRBD1 | TRBJ2-7 | TRBV5-1 | - | CASSRRGQGADEQYF | TGCGCCAGCAGCCGGAGGGGGCAGGGGGCGGATGAGCAGTACTTC
TRBD2 | TRBJ2-2 | TRBV11-1 | few | CASSPGGAGELFF | TGTGCCAGCAGCCCCGGGGGGGCCGGGGAGCTGTTTTTT
TRBD2 | TRBJ2-1 | TRBV2 | - | CASTLGLPQTNEQFF | TGTGCCAGCACTCTGGGACTACCTCAAACCAATGAGCAGTTCTTC
TRBD1 | TRBJ1-1 | TRBV11-3 | - | CASSWGQGFEAFF | TGTGCCAGCAGCTGGGGACAGGGATTTGAAGCTTTCTTT
- | TRBJ1-4 | TRBV9 | - | CASSDQAGVSGGEKLFF | TGTGCCAGCAGCGACCAAGCAGGGGTTTCGGGTGGTGAAAAACTGTTTTTT
TRBD1 | TRBJ2-5 | TRBV7-2 | - | CASRPGGLETQYF | TGTGCCAGCAGGCCAGGGGGCCTGGAGACCCAGTACTTC
- | TRBJ2-1 | TRBV7-2 | - | CASSTPNDGGPNYNEQFF | TGTGCCAGCAGCACTCCCAATGACGGGGGGCCAAACTACAATGAGCAGTTCTTC
- | TRBJ1-3 | TRBV10-3 | - | CAITRGAGNTIYF | TGTGCCATCACCCGAGGAGCTGGAAACACCATATATTTT
- | TRBJ1-1 | TRBV4-1 | - | CASSQGRNTEAFF | TGCGCCAGCAGCCAAGGCAGGAACACTGAAGCTTTCTTT
- | TRBJ1-1 | TRBV7-9 | - | CASSLAQSGQPEAFF | TGTGCCAGCAGCTTAGCACAGTCAGGTCAACCTGAAGCTTTCTTT
TRBD2 | TRBJ2-7 | TRBV15 | - | CATSRGPAGDHEQYF | TGTGCCACCAGCAGAGGTCCAGCGGGAGATCACGAGCAGTACTTC
- | TRBJ1-3 | TRBV30 | - | CASTGLGNTIYF | TGTGCCAGTACGGGGTTGGGAAACACCATATATTTT
- | TRBJ2-1 | TRBV19 | few | CASSRFTDNEQFF | TGTGCCAGTAGTAGGTTTACGGACAATGAGCAGTTCTTC
- | TRBJ2-1 | TRBV12-5 | few | CAGRGGADSNEQFF | TGTGCTGGTCGGGGAGGAGCGGACTCGAATGAGCAGTTCTTC
TRBD1 | TRBJ2-5 | TRBV6-1 | - | CASSERGGPETQYF | TGTGCCAGCAGCGAAAGAGGGGGCCCAGAGACCCAGTACTTC
- | TRBJ1-1 | TRBV6-5 | - | CASSPSFEAEAFF | TGTGCCAGCAGTCCTTCCTTCGAGGCTGAAGCTTTCTTT
- | TRBJ2-7 | TRBV7-7 | - | CASSLAVGDYEQYF | TGTGCCAGCAGCTTAGCAGTTGGAGACTACGAGCAGTACTTC
- | TRBJ2-7 | TRBV10-3 | - | CAIQGSSYEQYF | TGTGCCATCCAGGGGTCCTCCTACGAGCAGTACTTC
TRBD1 | TRBJ2-1 | TRBV6-5 | - | CASSWRGTGSNEQFF | TGTGCCAGCAGTTGGCGCGGGACAGGGAGTAATGAGCAGTTCTTC